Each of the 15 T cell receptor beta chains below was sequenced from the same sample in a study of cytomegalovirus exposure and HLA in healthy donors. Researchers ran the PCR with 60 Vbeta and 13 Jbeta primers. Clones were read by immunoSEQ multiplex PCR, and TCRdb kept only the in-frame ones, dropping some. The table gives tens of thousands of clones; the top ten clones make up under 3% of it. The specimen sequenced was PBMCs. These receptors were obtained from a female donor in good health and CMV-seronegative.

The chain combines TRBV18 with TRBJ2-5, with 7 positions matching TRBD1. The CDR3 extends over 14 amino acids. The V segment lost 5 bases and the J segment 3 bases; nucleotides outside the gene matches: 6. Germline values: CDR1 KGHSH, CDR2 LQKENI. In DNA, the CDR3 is TGTGCCAGCTCATTCTCCGGGACAGAAGAGACCCAGTACTTC. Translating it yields CASSFSGTEETQYF.

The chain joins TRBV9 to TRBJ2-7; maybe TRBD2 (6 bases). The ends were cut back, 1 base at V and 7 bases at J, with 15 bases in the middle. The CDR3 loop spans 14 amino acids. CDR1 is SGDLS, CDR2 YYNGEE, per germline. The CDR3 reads CASSVFAGSDEQYF. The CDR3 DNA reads TGTGCCAGCAGCGTATTTGCGGGATCGGATGAGCAGTACTTC.

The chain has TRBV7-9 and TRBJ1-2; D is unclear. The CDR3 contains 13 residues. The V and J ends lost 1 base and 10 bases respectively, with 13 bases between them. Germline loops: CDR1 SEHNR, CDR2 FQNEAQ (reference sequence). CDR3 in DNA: TGTGCCAGCAGCTTAGGAGGTGCCCATGACTACACCTTC. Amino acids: CASSLGGAHDYTF.

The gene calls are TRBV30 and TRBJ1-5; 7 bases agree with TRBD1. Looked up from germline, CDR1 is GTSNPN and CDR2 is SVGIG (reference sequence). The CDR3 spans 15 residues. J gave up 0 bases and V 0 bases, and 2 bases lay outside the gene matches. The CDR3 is CAWSVGQTSNQPQHF. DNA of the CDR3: TGTGCCTGGAGTGTGGGACAGACTAGCAATCAGCCCCAGCATTTT.

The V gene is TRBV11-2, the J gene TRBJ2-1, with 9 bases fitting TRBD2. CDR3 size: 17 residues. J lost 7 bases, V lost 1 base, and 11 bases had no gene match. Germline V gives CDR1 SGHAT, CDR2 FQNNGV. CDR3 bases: TGTGCCAGCAGCTTAGGAACAAGAGCGGGAGGTATAAATGAGCAGTTCTTC. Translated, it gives CASSLGTRAGGINEQFF.

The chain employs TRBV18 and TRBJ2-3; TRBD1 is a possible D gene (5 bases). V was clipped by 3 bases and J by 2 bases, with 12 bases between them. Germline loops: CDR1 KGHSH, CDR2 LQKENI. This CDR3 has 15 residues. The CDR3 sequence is CASSPGPGDTDTQYF. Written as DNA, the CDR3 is TGTGCCAGCTCACCGGGGCCAGGTGACACAGATACGCAGTATTTT.

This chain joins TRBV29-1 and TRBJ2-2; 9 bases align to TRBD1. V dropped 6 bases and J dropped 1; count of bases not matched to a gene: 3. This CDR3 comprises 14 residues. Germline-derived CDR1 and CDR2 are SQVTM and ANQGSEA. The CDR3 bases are TGCAGCGTCAGACAGGGGGAGAACACCGGGGAGCTGTTTTTT. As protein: CSVRQGENTGELFF.

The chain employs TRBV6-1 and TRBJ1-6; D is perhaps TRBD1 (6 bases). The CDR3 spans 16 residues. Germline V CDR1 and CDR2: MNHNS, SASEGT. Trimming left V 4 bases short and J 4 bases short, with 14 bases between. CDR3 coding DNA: TGTGCCAGCAGTGCCGGGACATCCAGATATAATTCACCCCTCCACTTT. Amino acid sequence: CASSAGTSRYNSPLHF.

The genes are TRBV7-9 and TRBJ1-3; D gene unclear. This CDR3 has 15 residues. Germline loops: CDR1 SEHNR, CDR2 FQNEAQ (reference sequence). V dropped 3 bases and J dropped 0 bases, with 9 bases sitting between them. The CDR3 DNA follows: TGTGCCAGCAGCTTCCTAGGGAGCTCTGGAAACACCATATATTTT. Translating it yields CASSFLGSSGNTIYF. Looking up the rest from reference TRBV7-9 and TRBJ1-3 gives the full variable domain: DTGVSQNPRHKITKRGQNVTFRCDPISEHNRLYWYRQTLGQGPEFLTYFQNEAQLEKSRLLSDRFSAERPKGSFSTLEIQRTEQGDSAMYLCASSFLGSSGNTIYFGEGSWLTVV.

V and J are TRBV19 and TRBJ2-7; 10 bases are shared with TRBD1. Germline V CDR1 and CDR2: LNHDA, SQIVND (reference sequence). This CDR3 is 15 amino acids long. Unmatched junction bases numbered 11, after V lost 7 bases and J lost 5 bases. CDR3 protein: CASNQPGQGYNEQYF. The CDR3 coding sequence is TGTGCCAGTAATCAACCGGGACAGGGGTACAACGAGCAGTACTTC.

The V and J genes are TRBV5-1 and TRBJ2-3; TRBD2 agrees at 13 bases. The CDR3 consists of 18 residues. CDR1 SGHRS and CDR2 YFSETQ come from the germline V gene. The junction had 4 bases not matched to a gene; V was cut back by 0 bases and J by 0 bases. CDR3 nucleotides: TGCGCCAGCAGCTTGGGACTAGCGGGAGGCCTTAGCACAGATACGCAGTATTTT. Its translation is CASSLGLAGGLSTDTQYF. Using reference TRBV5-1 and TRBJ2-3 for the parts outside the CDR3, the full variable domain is KAGVTQTPRYLIKTRGQQVTLSCSPISGHRSVSWYQQTPGQGLQFLFEYFSETQRNKGNFPGRFSGRQFSNSRSEMNVSTLELGDSALYLCASSLGLAGGLSTDTQYFGPGTRLTVL.

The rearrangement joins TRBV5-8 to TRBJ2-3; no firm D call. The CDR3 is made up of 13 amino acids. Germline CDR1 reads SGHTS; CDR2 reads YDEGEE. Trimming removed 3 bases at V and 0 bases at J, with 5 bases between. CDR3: CASSSSSTDTQYF. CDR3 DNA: TGTGCCAGCAGCTCCTCTAGCACAGATACGCAGTATTTT.

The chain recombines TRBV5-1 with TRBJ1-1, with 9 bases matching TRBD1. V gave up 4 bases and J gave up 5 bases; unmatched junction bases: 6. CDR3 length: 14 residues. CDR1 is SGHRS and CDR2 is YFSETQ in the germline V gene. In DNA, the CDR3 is TGCGCCAGCAGCGTGACAGGGGGAAGGACTGAAGCTTTCTTT. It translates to CASSVTGGRTEAFF.

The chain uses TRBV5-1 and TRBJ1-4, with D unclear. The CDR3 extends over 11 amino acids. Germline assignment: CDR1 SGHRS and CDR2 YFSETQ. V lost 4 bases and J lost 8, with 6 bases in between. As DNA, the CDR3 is TGCGCCAGCAGCGGTGGCGAAAAACTGTTTTTT. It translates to CASSGGEKLFF.

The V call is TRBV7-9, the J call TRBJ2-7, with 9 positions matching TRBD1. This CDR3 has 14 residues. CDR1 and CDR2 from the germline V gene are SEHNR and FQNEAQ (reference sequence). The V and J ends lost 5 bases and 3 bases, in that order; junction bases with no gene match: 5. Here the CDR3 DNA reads TGTGCCAGCAGCGGAGGACAGGGGAACTACGAGCAGTACTTC. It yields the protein CASSGGQGNYEQYF.